This T cell receptor beta chain was recorded in a study of CD8 T cells in Susac syndrome. After extraction with the RNeasy kit, roughly 0.45 to 1 ug of the RNA was reverse transcribed using random hexamers. Each CDR3 protein gets one entry after TCRdb re-called the immunoSEQ multiplex PCR reads with MiXCR. Of hundreds of thousands of distinct CDR3 sequences in the sample, about 94% were seen once. General study points: Expansion of clones was not seen in the CD4+ T cell repertoires of Susac syndrome.

This CDR3 comprises 18 residues. V shed 2 bases, J shed 0 bases, and the junction held 4 bases outside the gene matches. CDR1 SGHRS and CDR2 YFSETQ come from the germline V gene. Comment on this clonotype: Its cognate antigen is unknown.

Input material: CD4+ T cells from PBMCs. This TCR derives from a human donor with Susac syndrome. V and J are TRBV5-1 and TRBJ2-1, with 14 bases identical to TRBD2. CDR3 in amino acids: CASSFGTSGRSSYNEQFF. For the CDR3, the DNA is TGCGCCAGCAGCTTCGGGACTAGCGGGAGAAGCTCCTACAATGAGCAGTTCTTC.